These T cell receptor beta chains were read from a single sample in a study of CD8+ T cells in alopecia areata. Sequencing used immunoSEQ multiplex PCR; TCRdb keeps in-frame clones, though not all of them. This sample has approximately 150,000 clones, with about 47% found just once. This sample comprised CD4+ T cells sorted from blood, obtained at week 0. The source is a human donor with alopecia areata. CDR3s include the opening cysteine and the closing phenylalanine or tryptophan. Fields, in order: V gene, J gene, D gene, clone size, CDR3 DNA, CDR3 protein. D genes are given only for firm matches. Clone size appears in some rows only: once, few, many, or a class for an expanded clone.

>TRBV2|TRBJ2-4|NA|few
TGTGCCAGCAGTGAACAGTTAAGGGCCAAAAACATTCAGTACTTC
CASSEQLRAKNIQYF
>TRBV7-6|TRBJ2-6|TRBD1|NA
TGTGCCAGCAGCTTGGGACAGATAATCAAATCTGGGGCCAACGTCCTGACTTTC
CASSLGQIIKSGANVLTF
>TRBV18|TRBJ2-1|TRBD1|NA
TGTGCCAGCTCAAGGGACAGGGGGCACAGTGAGCAGTTCTTC
CASSRDRGHSEQFF
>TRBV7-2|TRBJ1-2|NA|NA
TGTGCCAGCAGCTGGGCCGACTATGGCTACACCTTC
CASSWADYGYTF
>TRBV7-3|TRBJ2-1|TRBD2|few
TGTGCCAGCAGCTTAACTAGCGGGAGAGGGAAGTTCTTC
CASSLTSGRGKFF
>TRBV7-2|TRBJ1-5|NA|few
TGTGCCAGCAGCTTAGACTTGGGCAATCAGCCCCAGCATTTT
CASSLDLGNQPQHF
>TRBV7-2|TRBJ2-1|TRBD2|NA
TGTGCCAGCAGATCAGCCGCGGGGGTGGTATACAATGAGCAGTTCTTC
CASRSAAGVVYNEQFF
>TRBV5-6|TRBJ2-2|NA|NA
TGTGCCAGCAGCTGGGGCAGCGGACCCGGGGCCGGGGAGCTGTTTTTT
CASSWGSGPGAGELFF
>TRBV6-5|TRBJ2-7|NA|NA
TGTGCCAGCAGTTTGTGGCCGGGGCAGGCCTACGAGCAGTACTTC
CASSLWPGQAYEQYF
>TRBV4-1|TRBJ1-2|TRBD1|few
TGCGCCAGCAGTCCGACCGGGACAGCAACCTATGGCTACACCTTC
CASSPTGTATYGYTF
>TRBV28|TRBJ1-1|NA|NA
TGTGCCAGCAGATTCAACACTGAAGCTTTCTTT
CASRFNTEAFF
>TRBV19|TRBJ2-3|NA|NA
TGTGCCAGTACCAACCCCTCCGGACAGAGCACAGATACGCAGTATTTT
CASTNPSGQSTDTQYF
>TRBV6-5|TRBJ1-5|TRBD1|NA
TGTGCCAGCAGTGCCCCGGGACAGGGATACCAGCCCCAGCATTTT
CASSAPGQGYQPQHF
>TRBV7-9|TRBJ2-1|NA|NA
TGTGCCAGCAGCTTGAGGGGAAATGAGCAGTTCTTC
CASSLRGNEQFF
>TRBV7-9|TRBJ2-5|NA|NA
TGTGCCAGCAGCCCGAAAGAGACCCAGTACTTC
CASSPKETQYF
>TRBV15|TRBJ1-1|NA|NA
TGTGCCACCGCGCCGGGCATGAACACTGAAGCTTTCTTT
CATAPGMNTEAFF
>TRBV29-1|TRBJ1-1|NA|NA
TGCAGCGTTGTGAGCGGGCAGGGCACTGAAGCTTTCTTT
CSVVSGQGTEAFF
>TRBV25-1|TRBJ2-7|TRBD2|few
TGTGCCAGCACCCAGGGAGGGAACGAGCAGTACTTC
CASTQGGNEQYF
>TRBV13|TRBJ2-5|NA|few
TGTGCCAGCAGCTTAGTTACCGGGACACTCATGGGAGAGACCCAGTACTTC
CASSLVTGTLMGETQYF
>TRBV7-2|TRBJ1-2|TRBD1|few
TGTGCCAGCAGCTCATGGGACAGGGGCTACACCTTC
CASSSWDRGYTF
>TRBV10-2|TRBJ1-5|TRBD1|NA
TGCGCCAGCAGTGATCGGCAGGGGGTGGGCAATCAGCCCCAGCATTTT
CASSDRQGVGNQPQHF
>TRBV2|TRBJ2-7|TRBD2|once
TGTGCCAGCAGCGGGGGCGGGAGGTCTGAGCAGTACTTC
CASSGGGRSEQYF
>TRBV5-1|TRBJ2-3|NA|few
TGCGCCAGCAGCCCTGAGGGGGTCTCCACAGATACGCAGTATTTT
CASSPEGVSTDTQYF
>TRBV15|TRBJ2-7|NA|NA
TGTGCCACCAGCAGTGGGATGTGGAACGAGCAGTACTTC
CATSSGMWNEQYF
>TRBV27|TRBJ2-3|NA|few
TGTGCCAGCAGTTTTGACGCGTTGGGCGGAGCCACAGATACGCAGTATTTT
CASSFDALGGATDTQYF
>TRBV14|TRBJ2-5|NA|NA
TGTGCCAGCAGCCAAGGGCAAGAGACCCAGTACTTC
CASSQGQETQYF
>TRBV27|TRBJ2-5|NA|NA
TGTGCCAGCAGTGCATGGCCCTCACCGGGGGAGACCCAGTACTTC
CASSAWPSPGETQYF
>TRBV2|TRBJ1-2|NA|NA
TGTGCCAGCACGTTGTCTACCTATGGCTACACCTTC
CASTLSTYGYTF
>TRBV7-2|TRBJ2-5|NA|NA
TGTGCCAGCAGCCCGGGCGGGACCCAGTACTTC
CASSPGGTQYF
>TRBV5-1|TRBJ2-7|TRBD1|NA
TGCGCCAGCAGCCCAGGACAGGATAAGGGGCAGTACTTC
CASSPGQDKGQYF
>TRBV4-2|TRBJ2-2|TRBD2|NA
TGTGCCAGCAGCGGCGCCCGGGGACTAGCCGGGGAGCTGTTTTTT
CASSGARGLAGELFF
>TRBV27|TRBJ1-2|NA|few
TGTGCCAGCAGTTACAGGGCTGGTAACTATGGCTACACCTTC
CASSYRAGNYGYTF
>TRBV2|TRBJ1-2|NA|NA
TGTGCCAGCAGTGAGGAAGGGATCGGTGGCTACACCTTC
CASSEEGIGGYTF
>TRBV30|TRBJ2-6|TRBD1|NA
TGTGCACGTGGGACAGGGGGCTCGGGCGGGGCCAACGTCCTGACTTTC
CARGTGGSGGANVLTF
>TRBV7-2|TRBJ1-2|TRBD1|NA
TGTGCCAGCAGCGTCGGGACAGGGCACTATGGCTACACCTTC
CASSVGTGHYGYTF
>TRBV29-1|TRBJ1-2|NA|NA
TGCAGCGTTGAAACCGGTGGCTACACCTTC
CSVETGGYTF
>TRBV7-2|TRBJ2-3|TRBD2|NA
TGTGCCAGCAGCCTGACTAGCGGAAGCACAGATACGCAGTATTTT
CASSLTSGSTDTQYF
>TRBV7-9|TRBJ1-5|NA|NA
TGTGCCAGCAGCACCCCGGGACAGCCCCAGCATTTT
CASSTPGQPQHF
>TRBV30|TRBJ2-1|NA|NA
TGTGCCTGGAGTAGGGGGACCGGGCAGTTCTTC
CAWSRGTGQFF
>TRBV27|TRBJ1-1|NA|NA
TGTGCCAGCAGTCTCTTGGGCAACACTGAAGCTTTCTTT
CASSLLGNTEAFF
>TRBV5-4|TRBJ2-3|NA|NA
TGTGCCAGCAGCTTGGACGTAGCAGTTGGGGCGCAGTATTTT
CASSLDVAVGAQYF
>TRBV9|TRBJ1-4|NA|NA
TGTGCCAGCAGCGTCGGGGGAGGGGCAACTAATGAAAAACTGTTTTTT
CASSVGGGATNEKLFF
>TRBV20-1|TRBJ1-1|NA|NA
TGCAGTGCCTCGAACACTGAAGCTTTCTTT
CSASNTEAFF
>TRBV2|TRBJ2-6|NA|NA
TGTGCCACCCCCCGGGGCCCCCTCCCTGGGGCCAACGTCCTGACTTTC
CATPRGPLPGANVLTF
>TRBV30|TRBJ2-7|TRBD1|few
TGTGCCTGGAACAGGGGTGGCTACGAGCAGTACTTC
CAWNRGGYEQYF
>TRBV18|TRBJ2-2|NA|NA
TGTGCCAGCTCGTCAGAGATGCCCGGGGAGCTGTTTTTT
CASSSEMPGELFF
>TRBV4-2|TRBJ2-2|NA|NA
TGTGCCAGCAGCCGCACCCGGGATTTCGGGGAGCTGTTTTTT
CASSRTRDFGELFF
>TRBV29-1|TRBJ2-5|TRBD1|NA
TGCAGCTCTAGGGGGCTGGAGACCCAGTACTTC
CSSRGLETQYF
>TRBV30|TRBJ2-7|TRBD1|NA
TGTGCCTATGGACAGGGCCTAAGGGACTCCTACGAGCAGTACTTC
CAYGQGLRDSYEQYF
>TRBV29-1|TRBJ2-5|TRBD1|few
TGCAGCGCCGAAGGACAGGGGAGGTCGGAGACCCAGTACTTC
CSAEGQGRSETQYF
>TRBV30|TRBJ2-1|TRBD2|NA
TGTGCCTGGAGTGAAGGTAGCGGGAGAAGTAATGAGCAGTTCTTC
CAWSEGSGRSNEQFF
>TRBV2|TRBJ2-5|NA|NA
TGTGCCAGCAGTGCTGGACAGACCCAGTACTTC
CASSAGQTQYF